The rows below give T cell receptor beta chains drawn from one sample of a study of lymphopenia after photon versus proton radiotherapy. Sequencing used immunoSEQ multiplex PCR; TCRdb keeps in-frame clones, though not all of them. Counted here are 20,000 to 30,000 clones, approximately 89% occurring once; the ten biggest clones make up around 5%. Here the sequenced sample was peripheral blood, taken from a patient treated with photon-based radiotherapy. Receptor source: a man aged 25 to 40 with gastric cancer. Each CDR3 is given with its conserved first and last residue. The order of the fields is clone size, V gene, D gene, J gene, CDR3 DNA, CDR3 protein. The D gene is left open where the match is weak. Clone size is shown for a subset of rows, as once, few, many or a class of expanded clone.

clone size: -
V gene: TRBV4-3
D gene: -
J gene: TRBJ2-1
CDR3 DNA: TGCGCCAGCAGCCCACAGGGAAACAATGAGCAGTTCTTC
CDR3 protein: CASSPQGNNEQFF

clone size: once
V gene: TRBV5-4
D gene: TRBD1
J gene: TRBJ1-2
CDR3 DNA: TGTGCCAGCAGCCCCCCGGGACAGTTAGCTAACTATGGCTACACCTTC
CDR3 protein: CASSPPGQLANYGYTF

clone size: -
V gene: TRBV7-9
D gene: -
J gene: TRBJ2-3
CDR3 DNA: TGTGCCAGCAGCTTAGGGGCGGGTTCGGAGGGCACAGATACGCAGTATTTT
CDR3 protein: CASSLGAGSEGTDTQYF

clone size: -
V gene: TRBV2
D gene: -
J gene: TRBJ2-3
CDR3 DNA: TGTGCCAGCAGTGCGTCCGGGCTCAGAGGGAAGTATTTT
CDR3 protein: CASSASGLRGKYF

clone size: -
V gene: TRBV11-2
D gene: -
J gene: TRBJ1-6
CDR3 DNA: TGTGCCAGCAGCTCCGCAGTCATGAATTCACCCCTCCACTTT
CDR3 protein: CASSSAVMNSPLHF

clone size: -
V gene: TRBV5-8
D gene: -
J gene: TRBJ1-3
CDR3 DNA: TGTGCCAGCAGCCACGACAGACCCTCTGGAAACACCATATATTTT
CDR3 protein: CASSHDRPSGNTIYF

clone size: -
V gene: TRBV2
D gene: TRBD2
J gene: TRBJ2-3
CDR3 DNA: TGTGCCAGCAGTCCGGGACTAGCGGGGGCTAGCACAGATACGCAGTATTTT
CDR3 protein: CASSPGLAGASTDTQYF

clone size: -
V gene: TRBV6-6
D gene: -
J gene: TRBJ2-7
CDR3 DNA: TGTGCCAGCAGTTACGGGCGGTACGAGCAGTACTTC
CDR3 protein: CASSYGRYEQYF

clone size: -
V gene: TRBV5-4
D gene: -
J gene: TRBJ2-1
CDR3 DNA: TGTGCCAGCAGCCCCGAGCGTGACTACTCCTACAATGAGCAGTTCTTC
CDR3 protein: CASSPERDYSYNEQFF

clone size: -
V gene: TRBV5-8
D gene: -
J gene: TRBJ1-1
CDR3 DNA: TGTGCCAGCAGCTTGTACTTGGAAGCTTTCTTT
CDR3 protein: CASSLYLEAFF

clone size: -
V gene: TRBV6-6
D gene: -
J gene: TRBJ1-1
CDR3 DNA: TGTGCCAGCAGTTACTCGACGAAGTGGGACACTGAAGCTTTCTTT
CDR3 protein: CASSYSTKWDTEAFF

clone size: -
V gene: TRBV6-6
D gene: TRBD1
J gene: TRBJ1-1
CDR3 DNA: TGTGCCAGCTCAAGTGAAGACAGGGGTTTCACTGAAGCTTTCTTT
CDR3 protein: CASSSEDRGFTEAFF

clone size: -
V gene: TRBV18
D gene: -
J gene: TRBJ1-5
CDR3 DNA: TGTGCCAGCTCACCAAGTGGGTCTAGCAATCAGCCCCAGCATTTT
CDR3 protein: CASSPSGSSNQPQHF

clone size: -
V gene: TRBV9
D gene: TRBD1
J gene: TRBJ2-7
CDR3 DNA: TGTGCCAGCAGCGCCCGACAGGGGGGCTACGAGCAGTACTTC
CDR3 protein: CASSARQGGYEQYF

clone size: -
V gene: TRBV2
D gene: TRBD2
J gene: TRBJ2-5
CDR3 DNA: TGTGCCAGCACTACCCGGACTAGCGGGGCGAGGGGGGAGACCCAGTACTTC
CDR3 protein: CASTTRTSGARGETQYF

clone size: -
V gene: TRBV28
D gene: -
J gene: TRBJ2-3
CDR3 DNA: TGTGCCAGCAGTTTAGGGACGGAAGCTTCAGATACGCAGTATTTT
CDR3 protein: CASSLGTEASDTQYF

clone size: -
V gene: TRBV5-1
D gene: -
J gene: TRBJ1-4
CDR3 DNA: TGCGCCAGCAGCTCAGGGATCGCGGCAACTAATGAAAAACTGTTTTTT
CDR3 protein: CASSSGIAATNEKLFF

clone size: -
V gene: TRBV5-4
D gene: TRBD2
J gene: TRBJ2-1
CDR3 DNA: TGTGCCAGCAGCTTGGTCATGGGGCGGGGGACCTACAATGAGCAGTTCTTC
CDR3 protein: CASSLVMGRGTYNEQFF

clone size: -
V gene: TRBV2
D gene: TRBD2
J gene: TRBJ2-7
CDR3 DNA: TGTGCCAGCAGTGGGGCTAGCGGCTACGAGCAGTACTTC
CDR3 protein: CASSGASGYEQYF

clone size: -
V gene: TRBV5-8
D gene: -
J gene: TRBJ2-1
CDR3 DNA: TGTGCCAGCAGCTTGGGCTATTCCTACAATGAGCAGTTCTTC
CDR3 protein: CASSLGYSYNEQFF

clone size: -
V gene: TRBV4-1
D gene: TRBD1
J gene: TRBJ1-2
CDR3 DNA: TGCGCCAGCAGCCAGACAGGGATCTATGGCTACACCTTC
CDR3 protein: CASSQTGIYGYTF

clone size: -
V gene: TRBV19
D gene: TRBD1
J gene: TRBJ1-2
CDR3 DNA: TGTGCCAGTAGTCCGACAGGGCTCTATGGCTACACCTTC
CDR3 protein: CASSPTGLYGYTF

clone size: -
V gene: TRBV6-6
D gene: -
J gene: TRBJ2-6
CDR3 DNA: TGTGCCAGCGAGGAGGTCTCTGGGGCCAACGTCCTGACTTTC
CDR3 protein: CASEEVSGANVLTF

clone size: -
V gene: TRBV21-1
D gene: -
J gene: TRBJ2-1
CDR3 DNA: TGTGCCAGCAGCTCCGGACCATGGGGGGCCCGCGACAATGAGCAGTTCTTC
CDR3 protein: CASSSGPWGARDNEQFF

clone size: -
V gene: TRBV12-5
D gene: TRBD1
J gene: TRBJ1-2
CDR3 DNA: TGTGCTAGTGGTTACCCGGGGACAGCTGACTATGGCTACACCTTC
CDR3 protein: CASGYPGTADYGYTF

clone size: -
V gene: TRBV5-1
D gene: TRBD2
J gene: TRBJ2-7
CDR3 DNA: TGCGCCAGCAGCTTGGATAGCGGGGGTTTGTACGAGCAGTACTTC
CDR3 protein: CASSLDSGGLYEQYF

clone size: -
V gene: TRBV19
D gene: TRBD2
J gene: TRBJ2-7
CDR3 DNA: TGTGCCAGTAGTCTTGCGGGAGGGCCCCGCGAGCAGTACTTC
CDR3 protein: CASSLAGGPREQYF

clone size: -
V gene: TRBV5-1
D gene: TRBD2
J gene: TRBJ2-3
CDR3 DNA: TGCGCCAGCAGCCCGAGGGGACTAGCGGTTTTAGTCCCCAACACAGATACGCAGTATTTT
CDR3 protein: CASSPRGLAVLVPNTDTQYF

clone size: -
V gene: TRBV6-5
D gene: -
J gene: TRBJ2-7
CDR3 DNA: TGTGCCAGCAGAATGACATCTTACTACGAGCAGTACTTC
CDR3 protein: CASRMTSYYEQYF

clone size: -
V gene: TRBV19
D gene: -
J gene: TRBJ2-3
CDR3 DNA: TGTGCCAGTAGTATGGGGGGAGAAGATACGCAGTATTTT
CDR3 protein: CASSMGGEDTQYF

clone size: -
V gene: TRBV10-3
D gene: -
J gene: TRBJ1-5
CDR3 DNA: TGTGCCACAACCCCCGGCGATCAGCCCCAGCATTTT
CDR3 protein: CATTPGDQPQHF

clone size: few
V gene: TRBV6-5
D gene: -
J gene: TRBJ1-1
CDR3 DNA: TGTGCCAGCGCAGGGGTGATGAACACTGAAGCTTTCTTT
CDR3 protein: CASAGVMNTEAFF

clone size: -
V gene: TRBV5-1
D gene: TRBD2
J gene: TRBJ2-7
CDR3 DNA: TGCGCCAGCAGCTTGAGCGGGAGGGCCGCAACCTACGAGCAGTACTTC
CDR3 protein: CASSLSGRAATYEQYF

clone size: -
V gene: TRBV27
D gene: -
J gene: TRBJ2-7
CDR3 DNA: TGTGCCAGCAGTTTAACGGGGGCGCACTCCTACGAGCAGTACTTC
CDR3 protein: CASSLTGAHSYEQYF

clone size: -
V gene: TRBV10-3
D gene: TRBD1
J gene: TRBJ1-4
CDR3 DNA: TGTGCCATCGGGACAGGGGAACTCGAAAAACTGTTTTTT
CDR3 protein: CAIGTGELEKLFF

clone size: -
V gene: TRBV18
D gene: -
J gene: TRBJ2-4
CDR3 DNA: TGTGCCAGCTCGGGGGGGCAGCCGGACGGTAGCATTCAGTACTTC
CDR3 protein: CASSGGQPDGSIQYF

clone size: -
V gene: TRBV5-8
D gene: -
J gene: TRBJ2-2
CDR3 DNA: TGTGCCAGCAGCCTCGGGACACCCACCGGGGAGCTGTTTTTT
CDR3 protein: CASSLGTPTGELFF

clone size: -
V gene: TRBV11-2
D gene: -
J gene: TRBJ2-5
CDR3 DNA: TGTGCCAGCAGCTTATACTGGGGAGAGACCCAGTACTTC
CDR3 protein: CASSLYWGETQYF

clone size: -
V gene: TRBV2
D gene: -
J gene: TRBJ2-7
CDR3 DNA: TGTGCCAGCAGCGATAGCTCCTACGAGCAGTACTTC
CDR3 protein: CASSDSSYEQYF

clone size: -
V gene: TRBV19
D gene: -
J gene: TRBJ1-1
CDR3 DNA: TGTGCCAGTAGTATTATCCCCCAACAGGGGAACACTGAAGCTTTCTTT
CDR3 protein: CASSIIPQQGNTEAFF

clone size: -
V gene: TRBV13
D gene: TRBD1
J gene: TRBJ2-7
CDR3 DNA: TGTGCCAGCAGCTTAGAAGACAGGGCATACGAGCAGTACTTC
CDR3 protein: CASSLEDRAYEQYF